The 17 T cell receptor beta chains below were found in one sample sequenced in a study of T cell changes during pregnancy in multiple sclerosis. The protocol was immunoSEQ multiplex PCR, while the TCRdb copy is restricted to in-frame clones and leaves out a portion. The table lists approximately 69,000 clones, less than 95% of them singletons. The sequencing used peripheral blood, collected in the third trimester of pregnancy. The source is a female donor with multiple sclerosis, enrolled in a pregnancy study.

The V call is TRBV5-6, the J call TRBJ1-1; 7 positions agree with TRBD1. The CDR3 consists of 15 residues. J lost 1 base, V lost 3 bases, and 6 bases had no gene match. Germline lookup yields CDR1 SGHDT and CDR2 YYEEEE. For the CDR3, the DNA is TGTGCCAGCAGCTACCGGGACAGACCGAACACTGAAGCTTTCTTT. This gives the protein CASSYRDRPNTEAFF. Together with reference TRBV5-6 and TRBJ1-1, the CDR3 gives the full variable domain: DAGVTQSPTHLIKTRGQQVTLRCSPKSGHDTVSWYQQALGQGPQFIFQYYEEEERQRGNFPDRFSGHQFPNYSSELNVNALLLGDSALYLCASSYRDRPNTEAFFGQGTRLTVV.

This chain links TRBV5-1 with TRBJ1-2; 8 nucleotides match TRBD1. Germline V CDR1 and CDR2: SGHRS, YFSETQ. V trimming: 0 bases; J trimming: 7 bases; junction bases outside the gene matches: 8. CDR3 length: 15 residues. The CDR3: CASSLAPGGLGGYTF. The CDR3 coding sequence is TGCGCCAGCAGCTTGGCGCCAGGGGGCCTCGGTGGCTACACCTTC.

The CDR3 DNA sequence: TGTGCCAGCAGCGACGCGGGGGCCTTCACAGATACGCAGTATTTT. This encodes CASSDAGAFTDTQYF. This rearrangement joins TRBV9 to TRBJ2-3, with a weak D call TRBD2 (7 bases). The CDR3 is 15 amino acids. V shed 3 bases and J shed 2 bases, with 13 bases lying between them. Per germline, CDR1 SGDLS and CDR2 YYNGEE. Using reference TRBV9 and TRBJ2-3 for the parts outside the CDR3, the full variable domain is DSGVTQTPKHLITATGQRVTLRCSPRSGDLSVYWYQQSLDQGLQFLIQYYNGEERAKGNILERFSAQQFPDLHSELNLSSLELGDSALYFCASSDAGAFTDTQYFGPGTRLTVL.

This sequence joins TRBV15 and TRBJ1-2; the D gene is possibly TRBD1 (5 bases). V was shortened by 4 bases and J by 1 base, with 16 bases between the two germline ends. Germline CDR1 LNHNV, CDR2 YYDKDF (reference sequence). The CDR3 spans 16 residues. CDR3 DNA: TGTGCCACCAGCAAAGACGAGACAGAAATTAACTATGGCTACACCTTC. Encoded protein: CATSKDETEINYGYTF.

The chain is built from TRBV5-5 and TRBJ1-1; 7 nucleotides agree with TRBD1. The V segment lost 4 bases and the J segment 5 bases; nucleotides outside the gene matches: 8. Germline values: CDR1 SGHKS, CDR2 YYEKEE (reference sequence). The CDR3 runs to 14 residues. CDR3 DNA sequence: TGTGCCAGCAGCATAGGGGGCAGTAGGACTGAAGCTTTCTTT. Translation gives CASSIGGSRTEAFF.

This chain links TRBV11-3 with TRBJ2-3, with a possible D match to TRBD1 (6 bases). The CDR3 has 14 residues. V was cut by 3 bases and J by 1 base, with 8 bases left in between. CDR1 and CDR2 from the germline V gene are SGHNT and YENEEA. DNA of the CDR3: TGTGCCAGCAGCTTTGGACAGCGCACAGATACGCAGTATTTT. It is translated as CASSFGQRTDTQYF.

The count of this clone is one. The gene calls are TRBV30 and TRBJ1-4, with 9 bases fitting TRBD1. CDR1 is GTSNPN and CDR2 is SVGIG in the germline V gene (reference sequence). V was pared by 7 bases and J by 5 bases, with 8 bases of the junction left unmatched. CDR3 length: 14 amino acids. The CDR3 reads CASQKTGGNEKLFF. The CDR3 nucleotides read TGTGCCTCCCAAAAGACAGGGGGAAATGAAAAACTGTTTTTT.

Comment on this clone: The same CDR3 can be traced to other DNA sequences in this sample. The chain has TRBV27 and TRBJ2-7; 11 bases agree with TRBD1. The V gene's germline CDR1 is MNHEY and CDR2 SMNVEV (reference sequence). Unmatched junction bases numbered 5, after V lost 3 bases and J lost 4 bases. The CDR3 spans 15 residues. The CDR3 coding sequence is TGTGCCAGCAGTTTGAGCGGACAGGGGGCTTACGAGCAGTACTTC. Its translation is CASSLSGQGAYEQYF.

The chain couples TRBV7-9 to TRBJ2-6; TRBD1 aligns across 7 bases. The CDR3 spans 16 residues. In germline, CDR1 is SEHNR, CDR2 FQNEAQ (reference sequence). The trim removed 4 bases at V and 3 bases at J, leaving 6 bases unmatched. The CDR3 coding sequence is TGTGCCAGCAGCTCGACAGGGCCCAGTGGGGCCAACGTCCTGACTTTC. Protein: CASSSTGPSGANVLTF. The full variable domain, its missing parts supplied by reference TRBV7-9 and TRBJ2-6, is DTGVSQNPRHKITKRGQNVTFRCDPISEHNRLYWYRQTLGQGPEFLTYFQNEAQLEKSRLLSDRFSAERPKGSFSTLEIQRTEQGDSAMYLCASSSTGPSGANVLTFGAGSRLTVL.

This clone came up once. This chain joins TRBV7-3 and TRBJ2-2; D possibly corresponds to TRBD2 (5 bases). Trimming removed 5 bases at V and 0 bases at J, with 7 bases between. The CDR3 extends over 14 amino acids. The germline V gene encodes CDR1 SGHTA and CDR2 FQGTGA. CDR3 residues: CASSHGTNTGELFF. The CDR3 bases are TGTGCCAGCAGCCACGGGACGAACACCGGGGAGCTGTTTTTT.

The gene calls are TRBV7-6 and TRBJ1-1; 9 bases line up with TRBD1. Germline trimming cut 5 bases from V and 8 bases from J; bases unmatched to any gene: 15. The V gene's germline CDR1 is SGHVS and CDR2 FNYEAQ. The CDR3 is 16 residues long. The CDR3 here is CASSRRSGTGFSEAFF. CDR3 DNA: TGTGCCAGCAGCCGCCGATCCGGGACAGGGTTTTCCGAAGCTTTCTTT.

The rearrangement uses TRBV18 and TRBJ2-7; D may be TRBD1 (6 bases). V lost 5 bases and J 2 bases, leaving 13 bases between the germline ends. In germline, CDR1 is KGHSH, CDR2 LQKENI. The CDR3 spans 14 residues. CDR3 residues: CASSALGAPYEQYF. The CDR3 DNA sequence: TGTGCCAGCTCAGCACTGGGGGCCCCCTACGAGCAGTACTTC.

The V call is TRBV18, the J call TRBJ1-1, with D possibly matching TRBD1 (5 bases). V was pared by 3 bases and J by 5 bases, with 22 bases between. Germline V CDR1 and CDR2: KGHSH, LQKENI. CDR3 size: 17 residues. The CDR3 reads CASSPLLPGLVGTEAFF. CDR3 bases: TGTGCCAGCTCACCCCTCCTTCCAGGGCTTGTAGGTACTGAAGCTTTCTTT. The entire variable domain, with the rest obtained from reference TRBV18 and TRBJ1-1, is as follows: NAGVMQNPRHLVRRRGQEARLRCSPMKGHSHVYWYRQLPEEGLKFMVYLQKENIIDESGMPKERFSAEFPKEGPSILRIQQVVRGDSAAYFCASSPLLPGLVGTEAFFGQGTRLTVV.

The chain couples TRBV5-6 to TRBJ2-5; 10 bases are a match to TRBD2. The CDR3 contains 16 residues. With V trimmed by 2 bases and J by 4 bases, 8 bases remained unmatched. CDR1 and CDR2 (germline): SGHDT, YYEEEE. In nucleotides, the CDR3 is TGTGCCAGCAGCTTCGGGGCTAGCGGGGGCCCAGAGACCCAGTACTTC. Translating it yields CASSFGASGGPETQYF.

The chain links TRBV9 to TRBJ2-7; 7 nucleotides align to TRBD2. This CDR3 contains 14 residues. V was pared by 3 bases and J by 2 bases, with 5 bases of the junction left unmatched. The germline V gene encodes CDR1 SGDLS and CDR2 YYNGEE. CDR3 protein: CASSAGSGAYEQYF. The CDR3 DNA is TGTGCCAGCAGCGCCGGGAGCGGGGCCTACGAGCAGTACTTC.

The V call is TRBV14, the J call TRBJ1-5; tentative D call: TRBD1 (6 bases). The CDR3 spans 13 residues. Trimming took 2 bases from V and 5 from J, leaving 7 bases between them. Germline V gene lookup returns CDR1 SGHDN and CDR2 FVKESK. The CDR3 region is CASSQSGDQPQHF. CDR3 nucleotides: TGTGCCAGCAGCCAATCAGGGGATCAGCCCCAGCATTTT.

J is TRBJ1-2 and V is TRBV7-2, with 11 bases aligning to TRBD1. The ends lost 5 bases at V and 7 bases at J; junction bases unmatched: 9. CDR3 size: 15 residues. Germline V gene lookup returns CDR1 SGHTA and CDR2 FQGNSA. The CDR3 sequence is CASSPRTGGVGGYTF. CDR3 coding DNA: TGTGCCAGCAGCCCCCGGACAGGGGGCGTGGGTGGCTACACCTTC.